The 14 T cell receptor beta chains below were found in one sample sequenced in a study of blood T cell repertoires in COVID-19. Only in-frame clones appear in the TCRdb table, and some are missing; sequencing was by immunoSEQ multiplex PCR. The repertoire includes around 300,000 clones, roughly 85% of them detected once, and under 3.5% sits in the top ten. The sequencing sample was made of peripheral blood. The receptors shown here come from a woman aged 30 to 39 with active or convalescent COVID-19.

J is TRBJ1-3 and V is TRBV6-9, with TRBD1 matching 7 bases. The length of the CDR3 is 18 residues. Trimming at V came to 5 bases and at J to 0 bases, leaving 13 bases not matched to a gene. The germline gives CDR1 MNHGY, CDR2 SVAAGI. The CDR3 nucleotides are TGTGCCAGCAGTCCATCTACCGGGACAGTGAGCTCTGGAAACACCATATATTTT. This encodes CASSPSTGTVSSGNTIYF.

The V gene is TRBV9, the J gene TRBJ2-7; D remains unclear. V was cut by 7 bases and J by 4 bases, with 9 bases left in between. CDR3 size: 11 residues. Germline V gene lookup returns CDR1 SGDLS and CDR2 YYNGEE. The CDR3 reads CASSSGYEQYF. The CDR3 DNA reads TGTGCCAGCTCCTCAGGTTACGAGCAGTACTTC.

The chain links TRBV7-2 to TRBJ2-1; 12 nucleotides agree with TRBD2. This CDR3 comprises 15 residues. Germline values: CDR1 SGHTA, CDR2 FQGNSA. V trimming: 2 bases; J trimming: 6 bases; junction bases outside the gene matches: 2. The chain's CDR3 is CASSLSSGGANEQFF. The CDR3 DNA follows: TGTGCCAGCAGCTTATCTAGCGGGGGGGCCAATGAGCAGTTCTTC.

This clone was detected once. The V gene is TRBV6-2 or TRBV6-3, the J gene TRBJ2-7; 7 bases agree with TRBD1. The CDR3 totals 14 residues. In germline, CDR1 is MNHEY, CDR2 SVGEGT. Unmatched junction bases numbered 8, after V lost 5 bases and J lost 4 bases. This CDR3 is CASSTRQGFYEQYF. In nucleotides, the CDR3 is TGTGCCAGCAGTACCCGACAGGGTTTTTACGAGCAGTACTTC.

The chain uses TRBV20-1 and TRBJ1-5, with 12 bases matching TRBD1. This CDR3 is 16 amino acids long. CDR1 and CDR2 from the germline V gene are DFQATT and SNEGSKA (reference sequence). V trimming: 3 bases; J trimming: 7 bases; junction bases outside the gene matches: 10. The CDR3: CSASDSGTGGAQPQHF. CDR3 bases: TGCAGTGCTAGTGATTCCGGGACAGGGGGCGCGCAGCCCCAGCATTTT.

This chain joins TRBV29-1 and TRBJ1-2; 8 bases are a match to TRBD1. Germline V gene lookup returns CDR1 SQVTM and CDR2 ANQGSEA. CDR3 length: 12 amino acids. The V and J ends lost 3 bases and 8 bases, in that order; junction bases with no gene match: 5. As DNA, the CDR3 is TGCAGCGTTGACAGGGGGCGCGACGGCTACACCTTC. Translation gives CSVDRGRDGYTF. The variable domain in full, with the rest retrieved from reference TRBV29-1 and TRBJ1-2, is SAVISQKPSRDICQRGTSLTIQCQVDSQVTMMFWYRQQPGQSLTLIATANQGSEATYESGFVIDKFPISRPNLTFSTLTVSNMSPEDSSIYLCSVDRGRDGYTFGSGTRLTVV.

This chain links TRBV2 with TRBJ2-5, with 8 bases identical to TRBD1. The CDR3 runs 15 residues. With V trimmed by 10 bases and J by 4 bases, 14 bases remained unmatched. CDR1 is SNHLY and CDR2 is FYNNEI in the germline V gene. For the CDR3, the DNA is TGTGCCACCTCTGGAACAGGGGGAAGGACAGAGACCCAGTACTTC. Its translation: CATSGTGGRTETQYF.

This chain uses TRBV30 with TRBJ2-1; D ambiguous. Germline values: CDR1 GTSNPN, CDR2 SVGIG (reference sequence). The CDR3 totals 14 residues. Trimming pared 3 bases from V and 1 base from J, leaving 10 bases between. The CDR3 nucleotides read TGTGCCTGGAGGCGTAGAGGTTCCTACAATGAGCAGTTCTTC. Protein: CAWRRRGSYNEQFF.

The rearrangement joins TRBV19 to TRBJ1-2; D might be TRBD1 (6 bases). Germline V lookup: CDR1 LNHDA, CDR2 SQIVND (reference sequence). V lost 5 bases, J lost 2 bases, and 12 bases lay in between. The CDR3 has 14 amino acids. The CDR3 loop reads CASSVFQGNYGYTF. In DNA form, the CDR3 reads TGTGCCAGTAGTGTCTTCCAGGGGAACTATGGCTACACCTTC.

This chain connects TRBV6-6 to TRBJ2-7, with a tentative D call TRBD2 (5 bases). V lost 8 bases, J lost 3 bases, and 11 bases lay in between. Germline assignment: CDR1 MNHNY and CDR2 SVGAGI (reference sequence). The CDR3 is 12 amino acids. The CDR3 nucleotides read TGTGCCAGCGGAGGTCGCGGCTACGAGCAGTACTTC. It codes for CASGGRGYEQYF.

CDR3 region: CSASYRLAGDPDTQYF. DNA for the CDR3: TGCAGTGCTAGTTATCGACTAGCGGGAGATCCAGATACGCAGTATTTT. V is TRBV20-1 and J is TRBJ2-3, with 12 bases that match TRBD2. Germline V CDR1 and CDR2: DFQATT, SNEGSKA (reference sequence). CDR3 length: 16 residues. The V and J ends lost 3 bases and 4 bases, in that order; junction bases with no gene match: 8.

The J gene is TRBJ1-1, the V gene TRBV5-1; 7 positions match TRBD1. After removal of 4 bases from V and 7 bases from J, the junction contained 13 bases not matched to a gene. Germline V lookup: CDR1 SGHRS, CDR2 YFSETQ. CDR3 length: 15 residues. CDR3 nucleotides: TGCGCCAGCAGCGACCCCCGACAGGGTGGGTATGAAGCTTTCTTT. Amino acids: CASSDPRQGGYEAFF. The complete variable domain, with remaining parts taken from reference TRBV5-1 and TRBJ1-1, reads KAGVTQTPRYLIKTRGQQVTLSCSPISGHRSVSWYQQTPGQGLQFLFEYFSETQRNKGNFPGRFSGRQFSNSRSEMNVSTLELGDSALYLCASSDPRQGGYEAFFGQGTRLTVV.

The genes are TRBV4-3 and TRBJ2-3; TRBD2 matches 8 bases. The CDR3 has 16 amino acids. V dropped 4 bases and J dropped 5; count of bases not matched to a gene: 11. Germline V gives CDR1 LGHNA, CDR2 YSLEER. CDR3: CASSLDRAGGRDTQYF. CDR3 nucleotides: TGCGCCAGCAGCCTTGACCGGGCGGGGGGACGAGATACGCAGTATTTT.

The chain uses TRBV7-2 and TRBJ2-5, with TRBD2 as a possible D gene (5 bases). Trimming stripped 0 bases from V and 4 bases from J, with 9 bases between. CDR3 length: 14 residues. From germline, CDR1 is SGHTA and CDR2 FQGNSA. The CDR3 region has the DNA TGTGCCAGCAGCTTAGCGGCTAGCCCAGAGACCCAGTACTTC. Its translation: CASSLAASPETQYF.